Listed here is a single T cell receptor beta chain. As yet, its antigen is unknown. The data are from a study of shared clonotypes between healthy human individuals. Study overall: Each donor contributed plates that comprised three CD4 naive, three CD4 memory, two CD8 naive and one CD8 memory.

Assay: immunoSEQ multiplex PCR; the TCRdb copy retains only in-frame clones and omits some. This sample has roughly 700,000 clones, with approximately 74% found just once. Trimming cost V 7 bases and J 5 bases; bases outside gene matches: 10. Germline-derived CDR1 and CDR2 are MDHEN and SYDVKM. CDR3 length: 15 amino acids. Points from the study as a whole: Compared with clonotypes that all four donors shared, non-shared clonotypes had lower generation probabilities.

The receptor comes from a woman in her 30s in good health. Sequencing used memory CD4+ T cells sorted from blood. Subset indicated: CD45RA-negative fraction. The chain links TRBV28 to TRBJ1-4, with 7 bases that match TRBD1. CDR3 nucleotides: TGTGCCAGCAAACTCAGGGACAGACGGAATGAAAAACTGTTTTTT. Its protein is CASKLRDRRNEKLFF.